A single sample gave rise to the 32 T cell receptor beta chains below, sequenced in a study of Ad26.COV2.S vaccination and SARS-CoV-2 variants. The repertoire was sequenced with immunoSEQ multiplex PCR; TCRdb's copy has only in-frame clones and lacks some. The sample yields about 350,000 clones, around 88% seen once. Treatment denoted: roughly 18 received Ad26.COV2.S at low or high dose, single or two shots; a few received placebo; per-sample allocation not given. Day 63 following the first vaccine or placebo injection was when the samples were taken. The sample consisted of peripheral blood, taken in a trial of Ad26.COV2.S vaccine versus placebo. Every receptor here comes from a person aged 18-60 years who received the Ad26.COV2.S COVID-19 vaccine or a placebo.

CDR3 nucleotides: TGTGCCATCAGTGACCCGGACTTCTACGAGCAGTACTTC. Translated: CAISDPDFYEQYF. The chain is built from TRBV10-3 and TRBJ2-7; a weak D match, TRBD2 (5 bases). The germline CDR1 and CDR2 sequences are ENHRY and SYGVKD. CDR3 length: 13 amino acids. V dropped 3 bases and J dropped 3 bases, with 9 bases sitting between them.

The chain is built from TRBV3-1 (or the pseudogene TRBV3-2) and TRBJ1-1; the match to TRBD1 covers 8 bases. Per germline, CDR1 LGHDT and CDR2 YNNKEL (reference sequence). The CDR3 sequence is 14 residues long. The J segment lost 11 bases and the V segment lost 1 base, leaving 9 bases of the junction unmatched. The CDR3 protein is CASSQVGTGGIAFF. The CDR3 DNA follows: TGTGCCAGCAGCCAAGTAGGGACAGGAGGGATCGCTTTCTTT.

Concerning this clone: Other DNA sequences from this sample encode an identical CDR3 as well. V usage is TRBV6-2 or TRBV6-3 and J usage is TRBJ2-6; D is undetermined. This CDR3 spans 13 amino acids. Germline CDR1 and CDR2: MNHEY and SVGEGT. V lost 0 bases and J 4 bases, leaving 1 base between the germline ends. CDR3 coding DNA: TGTGCCAGCAGTTACTCCGGGGCCAACGTCCTGACTTTC. Its translation is CASSYSGANVLTF.

This clone has just a few counts. This rearrangement joins TRBV4-2 to TRBJ1-6, with D unresolved. Trimming cost V 4 bases and J 4 bases, with 11 bases left between them. Germline CDR1 LGHNA, CDR2 YNFKEQ. This CDR3 comprises 15 residues. The CDR3 loop reads CASSPGAEYNSPLHF. CDR3 coding DNA: TGTGCCAGCAGCCCCGGCGCAGAATATAATTCACCCCTCCACTTT.

This rearrangement joins TRBV18 to TRBJ2-5, with TRBD2 matching over 8 bases. This CDR3 is built from 15 residues. Trimming at V came to 3 bases and at J to 2 bases, leaving 5 bases not matched to a gene. Germline V gene lookup returns CDR1 KGHSH and CDR2 LQKENI. DNA of the CDR3: TGTGCCAGCTCACCGGCGGGGGGCCTTCAAGAGACCCAGTACTTC. It specifies CASSPAGGLQETQYF.

The chain links TRBV29-1 to TRBJ1-4; D unclear. The CDR3 sequence is 14 residues long. Germline V gene lookup returns CDR1 SQVTM and CDR2 ANQGSEA. V was pared by 4 bases and J by 5 bases, with 14 bases between. For the CDR3, the DNA is TGCAGCGTTGCCCCGCCGGGGAGAAATGAAAAACTGTTTTTT. Translated: CSVAPPGRNEKLFF.

The chain combines TRBV6-2 or TRBV6-3 with TRBJ2-1; no firm D call. Germline V lookup: CDR1 MNHEY, CDR2 SVGEGT. This CDR3 is 12 amino acids long. With 0 bases removed from V and 9 bases from J, the gap between germline ends came to 6 bases. The CDR3 loop is CASSYSKSEQFF. CDR3 nucleotides: TGTGCCAGCAGTTACTCGAAGAGTGAGCAGTTCTTC.

This chain uses TRBV28 with TRBJ1-6; 7 bases align to TRBD1. The V gene's germline CDR1 is MDHEN and CDR2 SYDVKM. J gave up 7 bases and V 3 bases, and 6 bases lay outside the gene matches. The CDR3 covers 15 residues. CDR3: CASSLVRGKNSPLHF. Written as DNA, the CDR3 is TGTGCCAGCAGTTTGGTCAGGGGGAAGAATTCACCCCTCCACTTT.

The chain couples TRBV18 to TRBJ1-5; D gene uncertain. V lost 0 bases, J lost 9 bases, and 6 bases lay in between. CDR1 and CDR2 (germline): KGHSH, LQKENI. This CDR3 is 12 amino acids long. CDR3 sequence: CASSPPGGPQHF. CDR3 coding DNA: TGTGCCAGCTCACCACCGGGAGGGCCCCAGCATTTT.

This clone turned up a few times. The CDR3 sequence: CASTHRRAGEQFF. CDR3 DNA sequence: TGTGCCAGCACCCATAGAAGGGCCGGAGAGCAGTTCTTC. The gene calls are TRBV7-9 and TRBJ2-1; D uncertain. V was pared by 7 bases and J by 10 bases, with 17 bases between. This CDR3 region has 13 residues. Germline CDR1 SEHNR, CDR2 FQNEAQ (reference sequence).

The chain recombines TRBV5-1 with TRBJ1-4, with D unresolved. CDR3 length equals 15 residues. Germline CDR1 reads SGHRS; CDR2 reads YFSETQ. Trimming stripped 0 bases from V and 0 bases from J, with 6 bases between. Here the CDR3 DNA reads TGCGCCAGCAGCTTGGGGGATCCAACTAATGAAAAACTGTTTTTT. Its protein product is CASSLGDPTNEKLFF.

The CDR3: CASRQGAGVSPLHF. In DNA form, the CDR3 reads TGTGCCAGCAGACAGGGCGCCGGTGTTTCACCCCTCCACTTT. The V call is TRBV9, the J call TRBJ1-6; a possible D gene is TRBD1 (6 bases). The CDR3 sequence is 14 residues long. Germline CDR1 reads SGDLS; CDR2 reads YYNGEE. Deletions cut 5 bases from V and 9 bases from J, with 15 bases between.

The V call is TRBV11-1, the J call TRBJ2-3, with TRBD1 matching over 8 bases. The trim removed 6 bases at V and 6 bases at J, leaving 8 bases unmatched. The CDR3 is 14 amino acids. Looked up from germline, CDR1 is SGHAT and CDR2 is FQDESV (reference sequence). The CDR3 region has the DNA TGTGCCAGCAGTTTTACAGGGGGAGAGGATACGCAGTATTTT. Translating gives CASSFTGGEDTQYF.

In this sample, this clone turned up once. J is TRBJ2-7 and V is TRBV4-3; 7 nucleotides agree with TRBD1. The germline V gene has CDR1 LGHNA and CDR2 YSLEER. The CDR3 has 15 residues. J gave up 2 bases and V 5 bases, and 9 bases lay outside the gene matches. The CDR3 region is CASSDGTENPYEQYF. The DNA of the CDR3 is TGCGCCAGCAGCGACGGGACAGAAAACCCCTACGAGCAGTACTTC.

The chain is built from TRBV6-1 and TRBJ1-2, with 7 bases aligning to TRBD1. V lost 7 bases to trimming and J lost 5 bases; unmatched junction nucleotides: 13. The CDR3 has 15 residues. The germline V gene has CDR1 MNHNS and CDR2 SASEGT. For the CDR3, the DNA is TGTGCCAGCATCACTAACGACAGGGCCGGTTATGGCTACACCTTC. It translates to CASITNDRAGYGYTF.

V is TRBV5-1 and J is TRBJ2-1; 7 bases line up with TRBD1. In germline, CDR1 is SGHRS, CDR2 YFSETQ. V was clipped by 4 bases and J by 0 bases; unmatched bases: 10. CDR3 length equals 17 residues. The CDR3 nucleotides read TGCGCCAGCAGCCGGGACAGTTTCTCAAGCTCCTACAATGAGCAGTTCTTC. Amino acid sequence: CASSRDSFSSSYNEQFF.

The chain links TRBV18 to TRBJ2-7; 8 bases match TRBD1. CDR3 length: 15 amino acids. Germline-derived CDR1 and CDR2 are KGHSH and LQKENI. With V trimmed by 3 bases and J by 2 bases, 6 bases remained unmatched. CDR3 in amino acids: CASSPGTGYTYEQYF. The DNA of the CDR3 is TGTGCCAGCTCACCGGGGACAGGCTACACCTACGAGCAGTACTTC.

The V and J genes are TRBV7-6 and TRBJ2-1, with TRBD2 identical over 9 bases. CDR1 is SGHVS and CDR2 is FNYEAQ in the germline V gene. CDR3 length equals 17 residues. J gave up 6 bases and V 2 bases, and 11 bases lay outside the gene matches. This chain's CDR3 is CASSLISGRRNGNEQFF. In nucleotides, the CDR3 is TGTGCCAGCAGCTTAATTAGCGGGAGAAGGAATGGCAATGAGCAGTTCTTC. Using reference TRBV7-6 and TRBJ2-1 for the parts outside the CDR3, the full variable domain is GAGVSQSPRYKVTKRGQDVALRCDPISGHVSLYWYRQALGQGPEFLTYFNYEAQQDKSGLPNDRFSAERPEGSISTLTIQRTEQRDSAMYRCASSLISGRRNGNEQFFGPGTRLTVL.

The chain recombines TRBV27 with TRBJ1-4, with D possibly matching TRBD1 (5 bases). From germline, CDR1 is MNHEY and CDR2 SMNVEV (reference sequence). The length of the CDR3 is 13 residues. Trimming took off 8 bases at V and 8 bases at J, with 15 bases between the two ends. The CDR3 spells CASAMWGGEKLFF. The CDR3 bases are TGTGCCAGCGCGATGTGGGGGGGGGAAAAACTGTTTTTT.

This chain uses TRBV6-2 or TRBV6-3 with TRBJ2-7; 7 nucleotides match TRBD2. The CDR3 is 13 amino acids. V shed 6 bases and J 4 bases; nucleotides not matched to a gene: 6. CDR1 is MNHEY, CDR2 SVGEGT, per germline. The CDR3 region is CASSISGNYEQYF. For the CDR3, the DNA is TGTGCCAGCAGCATCAGCGGGAATTACGAGCAGTACTTC.

This sequence joins TRBV5-1 and TRBJ1-2, with TRBD1 identical over 9 bases. There are 13 residues in the CDR3. The V gene end was trimmed by 0 bases and the J gene end by 8 bases; junction bases not matched to a gene: 2. Germline CDR1 and CDR2: SGHRS and YFSETQ. CDR3 region: CASSLEQGAGYTF. As DNA, the CDR3 is TGCGCCAGCAGCTTGGAACAGGGGGCCGGCTACACCTTC. The full variable domain, rest sourced from reference TRBV5-1 and TRBJ1-2, is KAGVTQTPRYLIKTRGQQVTLSCSPISGHRSVSWYQQTPGQGLQFLFEYFSETQRNKGNFPGRFSGRQFSNSRSEMNVSTLELGDSALYLCASSLEQGAGYTFGSGTRLTVV.

The genes are TRBV7-8 and TRBJ2-7; 11 nucleotides line up with TRBD1. CDR3 length: 15 amino acids. V shed 5 bases, J shed 3 bases, and the junction held 6 bases outside the gene matches. Germline values: CDR1 SGHVS, CDR2 FQNEAQ. The CDR3 protein is CASSPGTGGGYEQYF. Written as DNA, the CDR3 is TGTGCCAGCAGCCCCGGGACAGGGGGTGGCTACGAGCAGTACTTC. Full variable domain (missing parts from reference TRBV7-8 and TRBJ2-7): GAGVSQSPRYKVAKRGQDVALRCDPISGHVSLFWYQQALGQGPEFLTYFQNEAQLDKSGLPSDRFFAERPEGSVSTLKIQRTQQEDSAVYLCASSPGTGGGYEQYFGPGTRLTVT.

The V gene is TRBV10-3, the J gene TRBJ2-7; 13 bases fit TRBD2. This CDR3 is 16 amino acids long. Per the germline V gene, CDR1 is ENHRY and CDR2 is SYGVKD. V was clipped by 4 bases and J by 6 bases; unmatched bases: 9. The CDR3 DNA sequence: TGTGCCATCAGTGCCCCACTAGCGGGAGGGGGACGCGAGCAGTACTTC. Translation gives CAISAPLAGGGREQYF.

V is TRBV2 and J is TRBJ2-4; D not resolved. Germline assignment: CDR1 SNHLY and CDR2 FYNNEI. V dropped 3 bases and J dropped 7 bases, with 10 bases sitting between them. The length of the CDR3 is 13 residues. The CDR3 DNA reads as TGTGCCAGCAGTGACGCATACGGGAACATTCAGTACTTC. Amino acid sequence: CASSDAYGNIQYF.

CDR3 sequence: CASSIRFSGNTIYF. The CDR3 DNA follows: TGTGCCAGTAGTATCCGATTTTCTGGAAACACCATATATTTT. The chain combines TRBV19 with TRBJ1-3, with no clear D. Germline CDR1 is LNHDA and CDR2 is SQIVND (reference sequence). The V end was cut by 3 bases, the J end by 1 base, with 7 bases between. The CDR3 has 14 residues.

The DNA for the CDR3 is TGTGCCACCAGTGATCCGGGCAGGGGAACCGGGGAGCTGTTTTTT. Its protein is CATSDPGRGTGELFF. This chain links TRBV24-1 with TRBJ2-2; TRBD1 might be the D (6 bases). This CDR3 is built from 15 residues. Trimming pared 3 bases from V and 5 bases from J, leaving 12 bases between. CDR1 and CDR2 from the germline V gene are KGHDR and SFDVKD.

The chain links TRBV7-3 to TRBJ2-3, with 10 positions matching TRBD2. This CDR3 has 16 amino acids. From germline, CDR1 is SGHTA and CDR2 FQGTGA. The J segment lost 3 bases and the V segment lost 3 bases, leaving 6 bases of the junction unmatched. The CDR3: CASSFLAGGTTDTQYF. The CDR3 nucleotides read TGTGCCAGCAGCTTTTTAGCGGGAGGAACAACAGATACGCAGTATTTT. The full variable domain, its missing parts supplied by reference TRBV7-3 and TRBJ2-3, is GAGVSQTPSNKVTEKGKYVELRCDPISGHTALYWYRQSLGQGPEFLIYFQGTGAADDSGLPNDRFFAVRPEGSVSTLKIQRTERGDSAVYLCASSFLAGGTTDTQYFGPGTRLTVL.

This clone was seen a handful of times. V is TRBV14 and J is TRBJ2-7; D is unclear. V shed 0 bases and J shed 6 bases, with 15 bases lying between them. The V gene's germline CDR1 is SGHDN and CDR2 FVKESK. The CDR3 sequence is 15 residues long. CDR3 in DNA: TGTGCCAGCAGCCAAGATAGGGTCGGCCCCCTCGAGCAGTACTTC. It yields the protein CASSQDRVGPLEQYF.

The J gene is TRBJ2-3, the V gene TRBV7-9; 14 bases are shared with TRBD2. Germline lookup yields CDR1 SEHNR and CDR2 FQNEAQ (reference sequence). J was trimmed by 5 bases and V by 7 bases; bases with no gene match: 8. This CDR3 is built from 16 residues. CDR3 loop: CASIPGLAGAKDTQYF. The CDR3 DNA sequence: TGTGCCAGCATTCCGGGACTAGCGGGAGCAAAAGATACGCAGTATTTT.

This clone appeared once. The chain has TRBV5-7 and TRBJ1-1; no firm D call. TRBV5-7 is given ORF status, its function remaining uncertain. The V gene lost 4 bases and the J gene lost 6 bases, with 22 bases spanning the gap. The CDR3 runs 16 residues. In nucleotides, the CDR3 is TGTGCCAGCAGCCCCCAGCCCCAACTACGAACACCTGAAGCTTTCTTT. The encoded protein is CASSPQPQLRTPEAFF.

This clone was picked up one time. The V gene is TRBV9, the J gene TRBJ2-2, with D tentatively TRBD2 (5 bases). Germline CDR1 and CDR2: SGDLS and YYNGEE. Between the trimmed V and J ends, which lost 0 bases and 3 bases, there was a span of 9 bases. This CDR3 contains 15 residues. CDR3 residues: CASSVEDSYTGELFF. CDR3 bases: TGTGCCAGCAGCGTAGAGGACTCCTACACCGGGGAGCTGTTTTTT.

The J gene is TRBJ2-4, the V gene TRBV19; 7 bases line up with TRBD2. With 5 bases clipped from V and 0 bases from J, the junction kept 4 bases outside the gene matches. The CDR3 length is 15 residues. Germline CDR1 reads LNHDA; CDR2 reads SQIVND (reference sequence). CDR3 loop: CASSPVAGAKNIQYF. The DNA for the CDR3 is TGTGCCAGTAGTCCGGTAGCGGGAGCCAAAAACATTCAGTACTTC.